Each of the 21 T cell receptor beta chains below was sequenced from the same sample in a study of spatial heterogeneity in lung cancer. Findings of the study overall: Tumor mutation count correlated with how many alpha and beta TCRs expanded intratumorally.

Specified time point: sample taken at primary tumor resection. TCRdb re-analysed the 5' RACE reads in MiXCR, keeping a single row per CDR3 protein. The sample shows over 10,000 distinct CDR3 sequences, 3.5% to 4.5% of them seen only once. These receptors' targets are unknown. The starting material was lung tumor tissue, obtained at surgery. These receptors all come from a male donor with early-stage non-small cell lung cancer.

A note on this clonotype: This may stem from a read error, because a much larger clone lies one nucleotide away. This sequence joins TRBV20-1 and TRBJ2-7, with D perhaps TRBD1 or TRBD2 (5 bases each). The CDR3 runs 14 residues. The V end was cut by 3 bases, the J end by 1 base, with 13 bases between. CDR1 is DFQATT and CDR2 is SNEGSKA in the germline V gene (reference sequence). The CDR3 sequence: CSASAGAGSYEQYF. The CDR3, as DNA: TGCAGTGCTAGCGCCGGGGCAGGGTCCTACGAGCAGTACTTC.

This clonotype was recorded at least ten times. This chain uses TRBV12-3 or TRBV12-4 with TRBJ1-1; weak D call: TRBD1 (6 bases). The CDR3 runs 15 residues. The V gene lost 6 bases and the J gene lost 5 bases, with 19 bases spanning the gap. This chain's CDR3 is CASRLTGSVKTEAFF. The CDR3 bases are TGTGCCAGCAGACTGACAGGCTCGGTTAAGACTGAAGCTTTCTTT.

This clonotype has at least ten counts. The genes are TRBV7-9 and TRBJ1-1; no reliable D call. This CDR3 spans 15 amino acids. Germline values: CDR1 SEHNR, CDR2 FQNEAQ (reference sequence). Trimming removed 3 bases from V and 1 base from J, with 12 bases in between. In DNA form, the CDR3 reads TGTGCCAGCAGCTTTCTGGCGGAATGGAACACTGAAGCTTTCTTT. This gives the protein CASSFLAEWNTEAFF.

This clonotype was detected ten times or more. V gene TRBV3-1 combines with J gene TRBJ2-3, with D uncertain. The CDR3 consists of 14 residues. The germline gives CDR1 LGHDT, CDR2 YNNKEL (reference sequence). The germline V and J ends were trimmed by 3 bases and 1 base, with 8 bases remaining between them. CDR3 region: CASSHHHCTDTQYF. The CDR3 bases are TGTGCCAGCAGCCACCACCACTGCACAGATACGCAGTATTTT.

Note on this clonotype: A read error may produce the germline difference seen at one junction end. The chain recombines TRBV5-1 with TRBJ1-3; unclear D gene. CDR3 size: 15 residues. Per germline, CDR1 SGHRS and CDR2 YFSETQ. The CDR3 reads CVSSLASDSGNTIYF. CDR3 DNA sequence: TGCGTCAGCAGCTTGGCCAGCGACTCTGGAAACACCATATATTTT.

This clonotype was counted many times. V usage is TRBV24-1 and J usage is TRBJ2-3; the match to TRBD2 covers 11 bases. The CDR3 extends over 16 amino acids. Germline V gene data show CDR1 as KGHDR and CDR2 as SFDVKD. The J segment lost 3 bases and the V segment lost 4 bases, leaving 5 bases of the junction unmatched. CDR3 residues: CATSDFGTSGTDTQYF. Here the CDR3 DNA reads TGTGCCACCAGTGACTTCGGGACTAGCGGTACAGATACGCAGTATTTT.

The table lists this clonotype with many counts. The V call is TRBV19, the J call TRBJ2-2; 8 bases agree with TRBD2. V trimming: 4 bases; J trimming: 6 bases; junction bases outside the gene matches: 13. The CDR3 has 17 residues. Germline-derived CDR1 and CDR2 are LNHDA and SQIVND (reference sequence). CDR3 in DNA: TGTGCCAGTAGTACCCCTGGGGGAGCGGGAGTCTCCGGGGAGCTGTTTTTT. This gives the protein CASSTPGGAGVSGELFF. The full variable domain, rest sourced from reference TRBV19 and TRBJ2-2, is DGGITQSPKYLFRKEGQNVTLSCEQNLNHDAMYWYRQDPGQGLRLIYYSQIVNDFQKGDIAEGYSVSREKKESFPLTVTSAQKNPTAFYLCASSTPGGAGVSGELFFGEGSRLTVL.

The V and J genes are TRBV7-2 and TRBJ2-3, with 7 bases identical to TRBD1. V was clipped by 3 bases and J by 6 bases; unmatched bases: 12. The CDR3 is 16 residues long. Germline CDR1 reads SGHTA; CDR2 reads FQGNSA. The CDR3 protein is CASSFGQVQCSDTQYF. The CDR3 coding sequence is TGTGCCAGCAGCTTTGGACAGGTCCAATGCTCTGATACGCAGTATTTT.

Ten or more counts support this clonotype. The chain links TRBV10-2 to TRBJ2-6; no definite D call. From germline, CDR1 is WSHSY and CDR2 SAAADI. V was clipped by 5 bases and J by 1 base, with 6 bases between them. The CDR3 spans 14 residues. CDR3 region: CASSWASGANVLTF. DNA for the CDR3: TGCGCCAGCAGTTGGGCATCTGGGGCCAACGTCCTGACTTTC.

This clonotype showed up many times. The junction departs from the called germline gene at one end, perhaps through a read error. The chain carries TRBV27 and TRBJ2-2, with 9 bases aligning to TRBD2. There are 15 residues in the CDR3. Germline V gene data show CDR1 as MNHEY and CDR2 as SMNVEV (reference sequence). The CDR3 spells CASRLAGEGHGELFF. The CDR3 nucleotides are TGTGCCAGCCGTTTAGCGGGAGAAGGTCACGGGGAGCTGTTTTTT.

This clonotype is medium-sized by share. The chain recombines TRBV11-2 with TRBJ2-5; D could derive from TRBD1 or TRBD2 (5 bases each). This CDR3 has 13 residues. The V gene lost 3 bases and the J gene lost 5 bases, with 10 bases spanning the gap. The germline CDR1 and CDR2 sequences are SGHAT and FQNNGV. CDR3 in amino acids: CASSLGESETQYF. The CDR3 coding sequence is TGTGCCAGCAGCTTGGGGGAGTCCGAGACCCAGTACTTC.

This clonotype was observed at least ten times. V usage is TRBV20-1 and J usage is TRBJ1-2; possible D gene TRBD1, 5 bases. CDR1 and CDR2 (germline): DFQATT, SNEGSKA (reference sequence). This CDR3 contains 14 residues. V was pared by 0 bases and J by 1 base, with 9 bases between. The CDR3 protein is CSARDDSLNYGYTF. DNA for the CDR3: TGCAGTGCTAGAGACGACAGCCTTAACTATGGCTACACCTTC.

The chain is built from TRBV5-1 and TRBJ2-2; D not certain. Trimming cost V 0 bases and J 2 bases, with 5 bases left between them. This CDR3 region has 14 residues. The germline V gene has CDR1 SGHRS and CDR2 YFSETQ. CDR3 region: CASSLEGNTGELFF. The CDR3, as DNA: TGCGCCAGCAGCTTGGAGGGCAACACCGGGGAGCTGTTTTTT.

The chain employs TRBV7-7 and TRBJ2-2; no reliable D call. The CDR3 is 13 amino acids. V gave up 5 bases and J gave up 6 bases, with 10 bases separating them. The V gene's germline CDR1 is SSHAT and CDR2 FNYEAQ (reference sequence). CDR3 nucleotides: TGTGCCAGCAGCCTAGGGTGGGCCGGGGAGCTGTTTTTT. This gives the protein CASSLGWAGELFF.

Ten or more counts support this clonotype. This chain joins TRBV4-3 and TRBJ1-3; TRBD1 is a possible D gene (5 bases). CDR1 is LGHNA and CDR2 is YSLEER in the germline V gene. V lost 3 bases, J lost 2 bases, and 14 bases lay in between. This CDR3 contains 16 residues. The CDR3 bases are TGCGCCAGCAGCCACGGGACGGGCAGCACTGGAAACACCATATATTTT. This encodes CASSHGTGSTGNTIYF.

This clonotype has ten or more counts. The CDR3: CASSIGLGQAISYGYTF. The CDR3 nucleotides read TGTGCCAGTAGTATAGGCCTCGGACAGGCGATTAGCTATGGCTACACCTTC. V usage is TRBV19 and J usage is TRBJ1-2; 7 bases fit TRBD1. V gave up 1 base and J gave up 4 bases; unmatched junction bases: 12. Germline CDR1 is LNHDA and CDR2 is SQIVND (reference sequence). This CDR3 comprises 17 residues.

This clonotype was picked up many times. The chain uses TRBV20-1 and TRBJ1-1; 9 nucleotides match TRBD1. Trimming took 3 bases from V and 7 from J; bases not matched to a gene: 12. The germline V gene encodes CDR1 DFQATT and CDR2 SNEGSKA (reference sequence). This CDR3 region has 15 residues. The CDR3: CSASQDRGLGFEAFF. DNA for the CDR3: TGCAGTGCTAGCCAGGACAGGGGACTGGGATTTGAAGCTTTCTTT.

This clonotype came up many times. The chain combines TRBV5-1 with TRBJ2-6, with 11 bases matching TRBD1. Per germline, CDR1 SGHRS and CDR2 YFSETQ. The trim removed 4 bases at V and 0 bases at J, leaving 6 bases unmatched. CDR3 length: 18 residues. The CDR3 DNA is TGCGCCAGCAGCAACGGACAGGGGGCGGTCTCTGGGGCCAACGTCCTGACTTTC. Its translation is CASSNGQGAVSGANVLTF.

V and J are TRBV20-1 and TRBJ2-1, with 12 bases lining up with TRBD2. The germline V gene has CDR1 DFQATT and CDR2 SNEGSKA (reference sequence). V shed 0 bases, J shed 9 bases, and the junction held 6 bases outside the gene matches. The CDR3 consists of 15 residues. Here the CDR3 reads CSARDRTSGKSEQFF. For the CDR3, the DNA is TGCAGTGCTAGAGACCGGACTAGCGGGAAGAGTGAGCAGTTCTTC.

This clonotype was detected many times. This chain joins TRBV12-3 or TRBV12-4 and TRBJ2-3; D remains ambiguous. The V end lost 6 bases, the J end lost 6 bases, and 10 bases lay between the germline ends. The CDR3 runs 12 residues. The DNA for the CDR3 is TGTGCCAGCAGCTCGCCTCTTGATACGCAGTATTTT. This sequence encodes CASSSPLDTQYF.

This clonotype is judged medium-sized. This sequence joins TRBV29-1 and TRBJ1-3; D might be TRBD1 (5 bases). V was trimmed by 6 bases and J by 2 bases, leaving 11 bases between them. Germline V CDR1 and CDR2: SQVTM, ANQGSEA. This CDR3 has 13 amino acids. The CDR3: CSVGGRTGNTIYF. In nucleotides, the CDR3 is TGCAGCGTGGGGGGACGGACTGGAAACACCATATATTTT.